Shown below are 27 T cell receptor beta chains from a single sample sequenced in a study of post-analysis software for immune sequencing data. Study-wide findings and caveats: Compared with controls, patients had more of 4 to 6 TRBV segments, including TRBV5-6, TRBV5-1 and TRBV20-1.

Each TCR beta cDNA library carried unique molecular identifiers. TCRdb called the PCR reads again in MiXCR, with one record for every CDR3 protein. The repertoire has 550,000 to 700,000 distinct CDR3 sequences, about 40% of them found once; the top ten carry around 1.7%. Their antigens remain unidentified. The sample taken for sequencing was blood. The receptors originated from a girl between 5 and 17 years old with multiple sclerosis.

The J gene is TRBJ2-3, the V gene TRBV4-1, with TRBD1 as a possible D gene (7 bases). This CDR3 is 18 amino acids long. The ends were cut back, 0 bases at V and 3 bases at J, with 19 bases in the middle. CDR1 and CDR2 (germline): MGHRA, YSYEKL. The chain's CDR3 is CASSQEGMGRGVTDTQYF. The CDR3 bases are TGCGCCAGCAGCCAAGAAGGGATGGGCAGGGGGGTGACAGATACGCAGTATTTT.

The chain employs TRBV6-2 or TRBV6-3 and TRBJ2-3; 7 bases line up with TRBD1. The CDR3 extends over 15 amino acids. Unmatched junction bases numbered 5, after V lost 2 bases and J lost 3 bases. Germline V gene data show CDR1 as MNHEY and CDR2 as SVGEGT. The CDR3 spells CASSYGGRGTDTQYF. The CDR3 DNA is TGTGCCAGCAGTTACGGCGGCAGGGGGACAGATACGCAGTATTTT.

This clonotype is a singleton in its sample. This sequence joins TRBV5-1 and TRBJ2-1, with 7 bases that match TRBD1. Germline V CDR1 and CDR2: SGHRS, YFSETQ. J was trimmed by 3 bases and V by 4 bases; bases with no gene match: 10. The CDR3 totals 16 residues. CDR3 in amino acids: CASSVGTVGDYNEQFF. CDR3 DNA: TGCGCCAGCAGCGTAGGGACAGTTGGGGACTACAATGAGCAGTTCTTC.

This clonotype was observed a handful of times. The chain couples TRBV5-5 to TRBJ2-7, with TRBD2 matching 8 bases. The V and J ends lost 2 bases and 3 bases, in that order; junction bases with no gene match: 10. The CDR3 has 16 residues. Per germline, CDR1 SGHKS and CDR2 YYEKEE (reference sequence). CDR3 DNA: TGTGCCAGCAGCTTATCTGCGGGAGGTTCGATCTACGAGCAGTACTTC. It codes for CASSLSAGGSIYEQYF.

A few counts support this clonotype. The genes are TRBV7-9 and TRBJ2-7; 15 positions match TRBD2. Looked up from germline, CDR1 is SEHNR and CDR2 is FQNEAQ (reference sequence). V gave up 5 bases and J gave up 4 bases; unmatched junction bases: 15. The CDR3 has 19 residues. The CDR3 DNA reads TGTGCCAGCAGCCATCTAAGCCCCGGGACTAGCGGGAGGCCTTACGAGCAGTACTTC. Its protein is CASSHLSPGTSGRPYEQYF.

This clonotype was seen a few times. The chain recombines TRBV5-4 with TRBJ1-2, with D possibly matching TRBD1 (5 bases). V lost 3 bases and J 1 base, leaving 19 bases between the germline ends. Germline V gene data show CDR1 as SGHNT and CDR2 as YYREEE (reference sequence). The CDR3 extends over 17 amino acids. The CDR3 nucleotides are TGTGCCAGCAGCTCTCTAATTCCGGGACGTTTTAACTATGGCTACACCTTC. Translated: CASSSLIPGRFNYGYTF.

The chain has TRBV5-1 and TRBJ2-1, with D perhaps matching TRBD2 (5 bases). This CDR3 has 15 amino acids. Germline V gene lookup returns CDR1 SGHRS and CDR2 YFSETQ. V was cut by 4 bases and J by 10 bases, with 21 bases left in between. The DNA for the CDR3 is TGCGCCAGCAGCCCCCGAGGAGAGGGTGTAAAAGAGCAGTTCTTC. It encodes CASSPRGEGVKEQFF.

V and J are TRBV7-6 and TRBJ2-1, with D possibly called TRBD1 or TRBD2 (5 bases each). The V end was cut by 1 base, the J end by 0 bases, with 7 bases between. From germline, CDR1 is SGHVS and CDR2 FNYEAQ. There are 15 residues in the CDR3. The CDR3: CASSLDGTSYNEQFF. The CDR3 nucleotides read TGTGCCAGCAGCTTAGACGGGACCTCCTACAATGAGCAGTTCTTC.

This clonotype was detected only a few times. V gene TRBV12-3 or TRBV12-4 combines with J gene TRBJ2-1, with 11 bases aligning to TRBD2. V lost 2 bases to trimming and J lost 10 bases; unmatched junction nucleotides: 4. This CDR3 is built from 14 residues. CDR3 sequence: CASSLQASGREQFF. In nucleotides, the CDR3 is TGTGCCAGCAGTTTACAGGCTAGCGGGAGGGAGCAGTTCTTC.

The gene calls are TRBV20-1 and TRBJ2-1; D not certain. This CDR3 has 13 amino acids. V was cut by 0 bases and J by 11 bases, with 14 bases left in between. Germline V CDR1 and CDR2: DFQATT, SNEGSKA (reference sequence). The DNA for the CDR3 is TGCAGTGCTAGAGATCCCCCCGCAGATAAGCAGTTCTTC. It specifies CSARDPPADKQFF.

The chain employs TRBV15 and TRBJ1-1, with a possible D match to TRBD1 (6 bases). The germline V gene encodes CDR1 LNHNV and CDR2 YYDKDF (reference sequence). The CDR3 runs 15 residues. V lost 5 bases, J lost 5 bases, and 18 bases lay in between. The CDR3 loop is CATSPRGGGVTEAFF. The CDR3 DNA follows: TGTGCCACCAGCCCTAGGGGGGGAGGTGTTACTGAAGCTTTCTTT.

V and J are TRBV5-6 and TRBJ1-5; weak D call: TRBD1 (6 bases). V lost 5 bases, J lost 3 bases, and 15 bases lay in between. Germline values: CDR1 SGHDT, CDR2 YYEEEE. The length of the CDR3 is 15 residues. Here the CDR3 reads CASRNREAYNQPQHF. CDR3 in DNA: TGTGCCAGCAGGAACAGGGAAGCATACAATCAGCCCCAGCATTTT.

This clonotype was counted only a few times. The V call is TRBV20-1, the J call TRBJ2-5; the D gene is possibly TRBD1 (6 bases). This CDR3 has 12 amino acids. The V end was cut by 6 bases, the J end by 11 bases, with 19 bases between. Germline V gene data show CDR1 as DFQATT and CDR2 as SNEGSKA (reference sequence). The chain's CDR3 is CSASPGHLGQYF. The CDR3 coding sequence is TGCAGTGCGTCCCCGGGACATTTAGGGCAGTACTTC.

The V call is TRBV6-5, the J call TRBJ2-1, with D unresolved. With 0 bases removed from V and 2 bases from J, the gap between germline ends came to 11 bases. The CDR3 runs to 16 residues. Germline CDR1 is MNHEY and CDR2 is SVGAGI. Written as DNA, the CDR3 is TGTGCCAGCAGTTACTCCCTCGGGTCCACCTACAATGAGCAGTTCTTC. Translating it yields CASSYSLGSTYNEQFF.

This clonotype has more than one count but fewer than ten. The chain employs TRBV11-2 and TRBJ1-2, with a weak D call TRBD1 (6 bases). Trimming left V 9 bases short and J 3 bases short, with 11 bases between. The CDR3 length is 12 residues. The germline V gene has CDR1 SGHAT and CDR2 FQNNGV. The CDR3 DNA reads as TGTGCCAGTACAGGGTTTGACTATGGCTACACCTTC. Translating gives CASTGFDYGYTF. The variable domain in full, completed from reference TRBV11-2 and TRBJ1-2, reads EAGVAQSPRYKIIEKRQSVAFWCNPISGHATLYWYQQILGQGPKLLIQFQNNGVVDDSQLPKDRFSAERLKGVDSTLKIQPAKLEDSAVYLCASTGFDYGYTFGSGTRLTVV.

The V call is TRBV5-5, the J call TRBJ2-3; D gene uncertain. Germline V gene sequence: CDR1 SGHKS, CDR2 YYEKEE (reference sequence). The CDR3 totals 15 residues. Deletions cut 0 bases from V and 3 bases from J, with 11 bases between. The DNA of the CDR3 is TGTGCCAGCAGCTTGGCAGAGTCCGGGACAGATACGCAGTATTTT. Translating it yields CASSLAESGTDTQYF.

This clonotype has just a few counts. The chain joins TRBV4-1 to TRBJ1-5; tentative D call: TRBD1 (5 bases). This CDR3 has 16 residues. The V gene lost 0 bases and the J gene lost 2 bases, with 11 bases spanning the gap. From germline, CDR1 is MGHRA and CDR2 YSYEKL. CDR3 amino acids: CASSQDGGIGNQPQHF. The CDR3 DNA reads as TGCGCCAGCAGCCAAGATGGGGGAATAGGCAATCAGCCCCAGCATTTT.

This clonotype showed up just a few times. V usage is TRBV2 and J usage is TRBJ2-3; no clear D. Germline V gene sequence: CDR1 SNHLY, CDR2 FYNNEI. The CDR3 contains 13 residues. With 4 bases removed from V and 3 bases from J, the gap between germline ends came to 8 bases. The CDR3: CASSGEKTDTQYF. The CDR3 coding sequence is TGTGCCAGCAGTGGCGAGAAAACAGATACGCAGTATTTT.

CDR3 protein: CATRRGQGSSYEQYF. DNA for the CDR3: TGTGCCACCCGAAGGGGGCAGGGGAGCTCCTACGAGCAGTACTTC. The chain has TRBV27 and TRBJ2-7, with 7 bases aligning to TRBD1. After removal of 10 bases from V and 0 bases from J, the junction contained 12 bases not matched to a gene. Germline V CDR1 and CDR2: MNHEY, SMNVEV (reference sequence). The CDR3 has 15 residues.

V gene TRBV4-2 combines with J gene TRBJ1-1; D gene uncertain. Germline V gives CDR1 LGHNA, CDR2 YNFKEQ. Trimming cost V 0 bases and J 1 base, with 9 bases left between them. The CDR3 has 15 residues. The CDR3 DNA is TGTGCCAGCAGCCAAGAACCACGTTCGAACACTGAAGCTTTCTTT. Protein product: CASSQEPRSNTEAFF.

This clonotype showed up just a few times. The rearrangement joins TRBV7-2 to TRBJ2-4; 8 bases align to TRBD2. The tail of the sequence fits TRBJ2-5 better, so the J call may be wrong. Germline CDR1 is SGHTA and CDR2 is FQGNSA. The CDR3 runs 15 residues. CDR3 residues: CASSLGGLATETQYF. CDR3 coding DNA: TGTGCCAGCAGCTTAGGTGGACTAGCAACGGAGACCCAGTACTTC.

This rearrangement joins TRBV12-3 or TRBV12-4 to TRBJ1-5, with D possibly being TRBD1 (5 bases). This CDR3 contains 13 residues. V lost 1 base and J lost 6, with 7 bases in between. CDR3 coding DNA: TGTGCCAGCAGTTTAGAGGGGCGTCAGCCCCAGCATTTT. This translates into CASSLEGRQPQHF.

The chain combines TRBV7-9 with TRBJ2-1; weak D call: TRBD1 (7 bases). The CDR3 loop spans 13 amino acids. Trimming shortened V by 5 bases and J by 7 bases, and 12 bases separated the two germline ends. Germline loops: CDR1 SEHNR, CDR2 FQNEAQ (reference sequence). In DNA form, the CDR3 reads TGTGCCAGCAGCGCGTCAGGGGGGAATGAGCAGTTCTTC. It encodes CASSASGGNEQFF.

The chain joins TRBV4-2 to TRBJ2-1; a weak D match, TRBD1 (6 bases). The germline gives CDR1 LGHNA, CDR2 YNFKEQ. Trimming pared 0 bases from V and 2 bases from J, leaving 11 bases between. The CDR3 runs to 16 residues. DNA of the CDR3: TGTGCCAGCAGCCAAGACCTTAGGACAGCCTACAATGAGCAGTTCTTC. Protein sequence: CASSQDLRTAYNEQFF.

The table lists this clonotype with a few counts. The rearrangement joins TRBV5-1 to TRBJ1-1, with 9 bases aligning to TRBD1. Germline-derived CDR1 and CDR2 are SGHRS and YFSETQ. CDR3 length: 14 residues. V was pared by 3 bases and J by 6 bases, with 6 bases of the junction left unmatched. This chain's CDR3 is CASSWGQGIAEAFF. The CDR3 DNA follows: TGCGCCAGCAGCTGGGGACAGGGAATTGCTGAAGCTTTCTTT.

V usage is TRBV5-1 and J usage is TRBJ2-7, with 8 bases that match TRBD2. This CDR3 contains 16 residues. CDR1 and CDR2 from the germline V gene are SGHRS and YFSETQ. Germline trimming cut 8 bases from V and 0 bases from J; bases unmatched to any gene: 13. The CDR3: CASALRSGGYSYEQYF. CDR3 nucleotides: TGCGCCAGTGCCCTTAGGAGCGGGGGTTACTCCTACGAGCAGTACTTC.

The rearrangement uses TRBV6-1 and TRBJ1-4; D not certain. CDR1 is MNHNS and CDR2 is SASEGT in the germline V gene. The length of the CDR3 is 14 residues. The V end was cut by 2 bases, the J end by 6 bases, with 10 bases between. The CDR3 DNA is TGTGCCAGCAGTGAACGGCGGTCCCATGAAAAACTGTTTTTT. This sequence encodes CASSERRSHEKLFF.